This T cell receptor (beta chain) was recovered during a study of early T cells in non-severe SARS-CoV-2 infection. As for the study in general: Bulk RNA isolated from unsorted whole blood underwent sequencing; chains were not paired. Whole-study findings and limits: The study's VDJdb matching favored anti-spike CD8 responses and missed private and CD4 specificities.

Attachment of unique molecular identifiers to individual cDNA molecules was performed. MiXCR was run by TCRdb on the 5' RACE reads, yielding one entry per CDR3 protein. Of about 59,000 distinct CDR3 sequences in the sample, approximately 13% were seen once. This clonotype was counted ten times or more. Its antigen is undetermined. This CDR3 has 13 residues. Trimming took 2 bases from V and 6 from J, leaving 8 bases between them. Germline V CDR1 and CDR2: KGHSH, LQKENI. Material: whole blood. The clonotype comes from an adult who was a healthcare worker with PCR-confirmed SARS-CoV-2 infection or an uninfected control (not recorded which). The chain uses TRBV18 and TRBJ2-1; D ambiguous. Written as DNA, the CDR3 is TGTGCCAGCTCACCAGGGAAGAGCAATGAGCAGTTCTTC. Translated, it gives CASSPGKSNEQFF.